This TCR beta chain came from a study of cytomegalovirus exposure and HLA in healthy donors. Notes on the study in general: The study flagged about 150 TCR beta chains as cytomegalovirus-associated.

Using immunoSEQ multiplex PCR, the repertoire was profiled, and TCRdb retains in-frame clones only, with some absent. The sample yields about 160,000 clones, 70% to 90% seen once. As regards this clone: Its antigen remains unidentified.

This CDR3 has 19 residues. The germline CDR1 and CDR2 sequences are SNHLY and FYNNEI. Germline trimming cut 4 bases from V and 3 bases from J; bases unmatched to any gene: 16. The sample consisted of PBMCs. This chain joins TRBV2 and TRBJ2-7; 12 bases align to TRBD2. This clonotype originated in a man between 18 and 29 years old in good health and CMV-seronegative. CDR3 DNA sequence: TGTGCCAGCAGTGGAATGCCGGGACTAGCGGGTGCTGCCGACTACGAGCAGTACGTC. This gives the protein CASSGMPGLAGAADYEQYV.